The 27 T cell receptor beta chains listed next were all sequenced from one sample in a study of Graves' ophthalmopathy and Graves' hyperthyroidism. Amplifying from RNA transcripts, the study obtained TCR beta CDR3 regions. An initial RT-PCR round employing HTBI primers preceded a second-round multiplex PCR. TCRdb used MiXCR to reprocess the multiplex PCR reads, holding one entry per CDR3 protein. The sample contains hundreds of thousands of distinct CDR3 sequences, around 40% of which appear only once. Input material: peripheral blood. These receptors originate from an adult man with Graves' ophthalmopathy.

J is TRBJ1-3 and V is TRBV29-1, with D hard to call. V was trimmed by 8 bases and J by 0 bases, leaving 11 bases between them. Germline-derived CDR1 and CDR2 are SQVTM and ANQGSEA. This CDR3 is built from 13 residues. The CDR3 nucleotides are TGCAGCTTAGTTAGTGGCTCTGGAAACACCATATATTTT. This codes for CSLVSGSGNTIYF. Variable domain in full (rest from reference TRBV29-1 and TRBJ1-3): SAVISQKPSRDICQRGTSLTIQCQVDSQVTMMFWYRQQPGQSLTLIATANQGSEATYESGFVIDKFPISRPNLTFSTLTVSNMSPEDSSIYLCSLVSGSGNTIYFGEGSWLTVV.

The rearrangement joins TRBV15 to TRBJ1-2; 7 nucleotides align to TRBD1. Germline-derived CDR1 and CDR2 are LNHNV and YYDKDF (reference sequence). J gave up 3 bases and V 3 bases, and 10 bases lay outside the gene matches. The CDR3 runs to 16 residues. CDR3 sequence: CATSSLATGNDYGYTF. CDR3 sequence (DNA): TGTGCCACCAGCAGCTTGGCGACAGGGAACGACTATGGCTACACCTTC.

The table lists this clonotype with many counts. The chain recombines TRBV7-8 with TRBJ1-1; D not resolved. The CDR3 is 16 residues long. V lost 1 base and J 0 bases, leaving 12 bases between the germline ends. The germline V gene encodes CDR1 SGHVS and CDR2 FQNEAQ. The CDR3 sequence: CASSLVSRQMNTEAFF. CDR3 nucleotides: TGTGCCAGCAGCTTAGTGAGCCGCCAGATGAACACTGAAGCTTTCTTT.

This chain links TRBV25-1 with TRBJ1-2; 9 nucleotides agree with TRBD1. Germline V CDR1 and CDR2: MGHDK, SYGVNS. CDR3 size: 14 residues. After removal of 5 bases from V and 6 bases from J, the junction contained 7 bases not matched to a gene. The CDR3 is CASSPTGGFNGYTF. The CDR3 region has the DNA TGTGCCAGCAGTCCCACAGGGGGCTTCAATGGCTACACCTTC.

CDR3 residues: CASSEQGIYEQYF. The CDR3, as DNA: TGTGCCAGCAGCGAACAGGGTATCTACGAGCAGTACTTC. This sequence joins TRBV7-2 and TRBJ2-7; a weak D match, TRBD1 (6 bases). Trimming cost V 5 bases and J 3 bases, with 11 bases left between them. The CDR3 spans 13 residues. Germline assignment: CDR1 SGHTA and CDR2 FQGNSA.

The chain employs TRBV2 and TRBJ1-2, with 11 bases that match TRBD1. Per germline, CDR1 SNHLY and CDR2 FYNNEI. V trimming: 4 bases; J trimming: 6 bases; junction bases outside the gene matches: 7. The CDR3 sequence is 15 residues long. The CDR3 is CASSGGQGAKDGYTF. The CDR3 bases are TGTGCCAGCAGTGGAGGACAGGGGGCGAAGGATGGCTACACCTTC.

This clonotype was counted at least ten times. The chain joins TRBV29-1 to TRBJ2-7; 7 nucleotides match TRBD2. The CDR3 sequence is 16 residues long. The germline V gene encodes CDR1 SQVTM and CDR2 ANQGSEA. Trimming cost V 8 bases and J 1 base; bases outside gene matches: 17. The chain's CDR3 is CSHGLRREGRSYEQYF. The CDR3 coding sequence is TGCAGCCACGGCTTGCGGAGGGAGGGAAGGTCCTACGAGCAGTACTTC.

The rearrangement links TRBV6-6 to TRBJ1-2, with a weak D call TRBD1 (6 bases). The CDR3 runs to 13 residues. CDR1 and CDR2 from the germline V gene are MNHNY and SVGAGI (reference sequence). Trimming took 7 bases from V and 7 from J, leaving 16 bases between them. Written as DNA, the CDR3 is TGTGCCAGCACCCTTCAGGGGTGGGGTGGCTACACCTTC. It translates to CASTLQGWGGYTF.

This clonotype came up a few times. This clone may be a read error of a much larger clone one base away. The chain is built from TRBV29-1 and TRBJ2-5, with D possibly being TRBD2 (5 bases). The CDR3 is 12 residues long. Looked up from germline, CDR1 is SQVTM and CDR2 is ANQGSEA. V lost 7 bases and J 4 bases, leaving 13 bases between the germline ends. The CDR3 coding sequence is TGCAGCGCCGTCGGGGTCGGAGAGACCCAGTACTTC. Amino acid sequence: CSAVGVGETQYF. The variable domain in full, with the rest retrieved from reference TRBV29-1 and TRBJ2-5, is SAVISQKPSRDICQRGTSLTIQCQVDSQVTMMFWYRQQPGQSLTLIATANQGSEATYESGFVIDKFPISRPNLTFSTLTVSNMSPEDSSIYLCSAVGVGETQYFGPGTRLLVL.

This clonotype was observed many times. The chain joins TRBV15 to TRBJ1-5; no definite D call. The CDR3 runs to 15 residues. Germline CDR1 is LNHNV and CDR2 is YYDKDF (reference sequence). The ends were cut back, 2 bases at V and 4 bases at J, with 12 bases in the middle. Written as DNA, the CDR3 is TGTGCCACCAGCAGACGAGACAAATTAAATCAGCCCCAGCATTTT. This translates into CATSRRDKLNQPQHF.

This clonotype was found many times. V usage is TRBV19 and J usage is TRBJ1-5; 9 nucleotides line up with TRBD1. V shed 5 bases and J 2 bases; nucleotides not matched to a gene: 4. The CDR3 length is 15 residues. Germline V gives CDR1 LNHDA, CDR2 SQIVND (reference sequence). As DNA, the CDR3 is TGTGCCAGTAGTCAGGACAGGGGTCGCAATCAGCCCCAGCATTTT. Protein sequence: CASSQDRGRNQPQHF.

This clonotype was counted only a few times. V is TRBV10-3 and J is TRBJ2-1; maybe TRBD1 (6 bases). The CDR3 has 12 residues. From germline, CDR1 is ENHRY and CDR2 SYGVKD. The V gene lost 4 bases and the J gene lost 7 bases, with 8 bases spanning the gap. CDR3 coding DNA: TGTGCCATCAGTGGGACAGTGAATGAGCAGTTCTTC. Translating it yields CAISGTVNEQFF.

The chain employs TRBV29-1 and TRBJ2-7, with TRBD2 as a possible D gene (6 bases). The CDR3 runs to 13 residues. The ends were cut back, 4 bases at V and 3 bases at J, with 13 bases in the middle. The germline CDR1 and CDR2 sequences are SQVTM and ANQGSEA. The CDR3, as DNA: TGCAGCGTTGGACATGGAGGGGTCTACGAGCAGTACTTC. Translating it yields CSVGHGGVYEQYF.

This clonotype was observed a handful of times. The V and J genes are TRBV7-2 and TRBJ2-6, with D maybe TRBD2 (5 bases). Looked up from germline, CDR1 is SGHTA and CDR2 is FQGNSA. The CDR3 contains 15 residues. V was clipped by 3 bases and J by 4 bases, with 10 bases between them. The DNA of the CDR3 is TGTGCCAGCAGCTTGGTGGGGAGAGGGGCCAACGTCCTGACTTTC. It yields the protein CASSLVGRGANVLTF.

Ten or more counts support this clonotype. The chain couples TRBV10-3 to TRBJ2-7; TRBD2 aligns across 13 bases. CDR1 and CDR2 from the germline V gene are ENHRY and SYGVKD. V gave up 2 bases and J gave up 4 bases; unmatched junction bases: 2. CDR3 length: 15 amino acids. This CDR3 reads CAISEGTSGKYEQYF. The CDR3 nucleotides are TGTGCCATCAGTGAGGGGACTAGCGGGAAATACGAGCAGTACTTC.

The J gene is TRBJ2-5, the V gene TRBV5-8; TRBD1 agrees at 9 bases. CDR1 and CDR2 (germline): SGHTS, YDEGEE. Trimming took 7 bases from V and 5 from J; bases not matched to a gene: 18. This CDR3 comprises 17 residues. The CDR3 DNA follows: TGTGCCAGCGGCCAGGGGACAGGGTCGGGGTTTGAGGAGACCCAGTACTTC. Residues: CASGQGTGSGFEETQYF.

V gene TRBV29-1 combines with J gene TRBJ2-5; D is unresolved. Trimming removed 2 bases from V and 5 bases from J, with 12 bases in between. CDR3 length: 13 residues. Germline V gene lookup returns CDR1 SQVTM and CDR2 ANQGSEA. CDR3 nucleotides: TGCAGCGTTGAATCTGGGCCCTCGGAGACCCAGTACTTC. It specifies CSVESGPSETQYF.

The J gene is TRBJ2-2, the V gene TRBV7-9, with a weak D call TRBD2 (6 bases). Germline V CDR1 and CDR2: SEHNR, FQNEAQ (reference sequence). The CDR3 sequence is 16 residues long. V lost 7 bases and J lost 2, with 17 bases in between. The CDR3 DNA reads TGTGCCAGCACTCCTCCGGGACTCGCTAACACCGGGGAGCTGTTTTTT. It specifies CASTPPGLANTGELFF.

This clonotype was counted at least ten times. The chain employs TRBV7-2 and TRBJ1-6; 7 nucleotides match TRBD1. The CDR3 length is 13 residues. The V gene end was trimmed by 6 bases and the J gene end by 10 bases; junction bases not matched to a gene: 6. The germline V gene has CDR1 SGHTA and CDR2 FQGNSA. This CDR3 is CASRDRTGSPLHF. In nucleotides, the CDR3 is TGTGCCAGCAGGGACAGGACAGGCTCACCCCTCCACTTT.

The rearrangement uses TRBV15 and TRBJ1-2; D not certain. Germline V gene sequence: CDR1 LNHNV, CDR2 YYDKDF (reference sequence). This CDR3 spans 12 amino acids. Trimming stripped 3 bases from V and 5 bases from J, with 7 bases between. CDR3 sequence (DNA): TGTGCCACCAGCAGGGGTCCTTATGGCTACACCTTC. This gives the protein CATSRGPYGYTF.

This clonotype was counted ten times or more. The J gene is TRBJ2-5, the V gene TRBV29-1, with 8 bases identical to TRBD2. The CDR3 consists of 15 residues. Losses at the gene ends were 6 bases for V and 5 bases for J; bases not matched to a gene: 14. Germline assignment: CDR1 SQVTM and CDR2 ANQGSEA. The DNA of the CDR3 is TGCAGCGTCCGAAAGCGGGGGCTTGGTGTGGAGACCCAGTACTTC. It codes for CSVRKRGLGVETQYF. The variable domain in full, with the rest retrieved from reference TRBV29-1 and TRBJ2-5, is SAVISQKPSRDICQRGTSLTIQCQVDSQVTMMFWYRQQPGQSLTLIATANQGSEATYESGFVIDKFPISRPNLTFSTLTVSNMSPEDSSIYLCSVRKRGLGVETQYFGPGTRLLVL.

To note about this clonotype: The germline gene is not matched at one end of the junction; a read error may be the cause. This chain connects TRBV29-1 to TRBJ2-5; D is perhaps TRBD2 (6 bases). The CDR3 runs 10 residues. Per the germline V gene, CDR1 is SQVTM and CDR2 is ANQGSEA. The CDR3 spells CSVDSGGSFF. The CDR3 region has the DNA TGCAGCGTTGATTCTGGGGGGAGCTTCTTC. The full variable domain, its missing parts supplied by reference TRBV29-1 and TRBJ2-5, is SAVISQKPSRDICQRGTSLTIQCQVDSQVTMMFWYRQQPGQSLTLIATANQGSEATYESGFVIDKFPISRPNLTFSTLTVSNMSPEDSSIYLCSVDSGGSFFGPGTRLLVL.

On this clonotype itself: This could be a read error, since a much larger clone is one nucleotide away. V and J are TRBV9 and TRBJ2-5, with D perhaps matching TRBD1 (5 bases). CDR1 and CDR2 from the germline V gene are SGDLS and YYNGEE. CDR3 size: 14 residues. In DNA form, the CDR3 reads TGTGCCAGCAGCGTAGATCCCGGACAAGAGACCCCGTACTTC. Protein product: CASSVDPGQETPYF.

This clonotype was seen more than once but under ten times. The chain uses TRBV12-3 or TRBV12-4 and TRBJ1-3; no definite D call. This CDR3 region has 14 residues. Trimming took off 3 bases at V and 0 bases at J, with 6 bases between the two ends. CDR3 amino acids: CASSFAVSGNTIYF. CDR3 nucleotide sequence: TGTGCCAGCAGTTTCGCCGTCTCTGGAAACACCATATATTTT.

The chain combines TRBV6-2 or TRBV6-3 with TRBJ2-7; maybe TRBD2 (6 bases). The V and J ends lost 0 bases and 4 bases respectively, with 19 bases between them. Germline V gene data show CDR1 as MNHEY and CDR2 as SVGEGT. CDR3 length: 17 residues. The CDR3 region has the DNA TGTGCCAGCAGTTACTCGACGTCCATCGGGACTCAATACGAGCAGTACTTC. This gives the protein CASSYSTSIGTQYEQYF.

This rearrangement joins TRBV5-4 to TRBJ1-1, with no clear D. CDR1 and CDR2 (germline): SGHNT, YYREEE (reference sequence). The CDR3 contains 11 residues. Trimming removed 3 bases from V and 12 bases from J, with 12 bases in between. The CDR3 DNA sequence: TGTGCCAGCAGCTCGGTTGGGCGAACTTTCTTT. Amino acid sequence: CASSSVGRTFF.

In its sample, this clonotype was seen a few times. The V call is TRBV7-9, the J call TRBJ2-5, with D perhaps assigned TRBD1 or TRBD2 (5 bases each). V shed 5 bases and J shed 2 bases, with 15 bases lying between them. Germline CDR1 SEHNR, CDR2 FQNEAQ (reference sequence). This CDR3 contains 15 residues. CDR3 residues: CASSPGTSRQETQYF. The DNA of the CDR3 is TGTGCCAGCAGCCCCGGGACCTCGAGGCAAGAGACCCAGTACTTC.